The 32 T cell receptor beta chains given below trace back to one sample, sequenced in a study of CD8 T cells in Susac syndrome. Random hexamers were used to reverse transcribe an amount of about 0.45 to 1 ug RNA. TCRdb recomputed calls from the immunoSEQ multiplex PCR reads with MiXCR, one row per CDR3 protein. The sample has 100,000 to 150,000 distinct CDR3 sequences, 96% seen once. The sequenced material came from CD4+ T cells from PBMCs. The source of these receptors is a human donor with Susac syndrome.

The genes are TRBV12-3 or TRBV12-4 and TRBJ1-1, with D unclear. The CDR3 has 13 residues. Trimming removed 0 bases from V and 6 bases from J, with 8 bases in between. CDR3 coding DNA: TGTGCCAGCAGTTTAGCGGGAGTGCCTGAAGCTTTCTTT. As protein: CASSLAGVPEAFF.

In its sample, this clonotype was seen once. This rearrangement joins TRBV29-1 to TRBJ2-3; D gene ambiguous. CDR3 length: 14 residues. The V and J ends lost 4 bases and 2 bases respectively, with 13 bases between them. CDR1 SQVTM and CDR2 ANQGSEA come from the germline V gene. DNA for the CDR3: TGCAGCGTTGTGGACCCCCTAAACACAGATACGCAGTATTTT. Its protein is CSVVDPLNTDTQYF.

The rearrangement links TRBV20-1 to TRBJ2-1; maybe TRBD2 (5 bases). Deletions cut 3 bases from V and 4 bases from J, with 19 bases between. Looked up from germline, CDR1 is DFQATT and CDR2 is SNEGSKA (reference sequence). There are 16 residues in the CDR3. DNA of the CDR3: TGCAGTGCTAGTACACCCGGACTCCCCTCGTACAATGAGCAGTTCTTC. Its protein product is CSASTPGLPSYNEQFF.

J is TRBJ2-7 and V is TRBV5-6; D unresolved. The CDR3 is 13 residues long. The germline CDR1 and CDR2 sequences are SGHDT and YYEEEE. V lost 4 bases and J lost 0, with 8 bases in between. This CDR3 reads CASSLVSSYEQYF. The CDR3 DNA follows: TGTGCCAGCAGCCTGGTTAGCTCCTACGAGCAGTACTTC.

The chain uses TRBV5-4 and TRBJ2-7; 7 positions agree with TRBD1. Germline CDR1 is SGHNT and CDR2 is YYREEE (reference sequence). The CDR3 spans 14 residues. V shed 3 bases and J 3 bases; nucleotides not matched to a gene: 6. The CDR3 region is CASSSPGQLYEQYF. The CDR3 region has the DNA TGTGCCAGCAGCTCTCCGGGACAGCTCTACGAGCAGTACTTC.

This chain connects TRBV4-3 to TRBJ2-2; a possible D gene is TRBD2 (6 bases). This CDR3 is built from 15 residues. The V end was cut by 0 bases, the J end by 8 bases, with 13 bases between. Germline V lookup: CDR1 LGHNA, CDR2 YSLEER. CDR3 coding DNA: TGCGCCAGCAGCCAAGAAGGAGGGCGAGGTGGGGAGCTGTTTTTT. It is translated as CASSQEGGRGGELFF.

This chain joins TRBV20-1 and TRBJ1-2, with D possibly being TRBD1 (5 bases). The CDR3 is 15 residues long. In germline, CDR1 is DFQATT, CDR2 SNEGSKA (reference sequence). V was cut by 0 bases and J by 2 bases, with 13 bases left in between. The CDR3 DNA follows: TGCAGTGCTAGAGATTGGGCAGGGCTCAACTATGGCTACACCTTC. Residues: CSARDWAGLNYGYTF.

The CDR3 DNA follows: TGTGCCAGTAGTATCGGGACAGAGTCTCGGCAGTTCTTC. This sequence encodes CASSIGTESRQFF. The chain combines TRBV19 with TRBJ2-1; 7 positions agree with TRBD1. V dropped 3 bases and J dropped 12; count of bases not matched to a gene: 8. The CDR3 is made up of 13 amino acids. Germline CDR1 reads LNHDA; CDR2 reads SQIVND (reference sequence).

The chain joins TRBV29-1 to TRBJ1-2, with a possible D match to TRBD1 (5 bases). Germline V CDR1 and CDR2: SQVTM, ANQGSEA. Between the trimmed V and J ends, which lost 1 base and 4 bases, there was a span of 10 bases. The CDR3 is 13 residues long. The CDR3 protein is CSVEGWDGYGYTF. CDR3 DNA: TGCAGCGTTGAAGGGTGGGACGGCTATGGCTACACCTTC.

The genes are TRBV29-1 and TRBJ2-7; D possibly corresponds to TRBD2 (6 bases). CDR1 and CDR2 (germline): SQVTM, ANQGSEA. The CDR3 covers 13 residues. V was clipped by 4 bases and J by 7 bases, with 17 bases between them. CDR3 loop: CSVGGVLRSEQYF. Here the CDR3 DNA reads TGCAGCGTTGGGGGGGTACTAAGGTCGGAGCAGTACTTC.

The rearrangement links TRBV5-6 to TRBJ2-7; D possibly corresponds to TRBD1 (5 bases). This CDR3 comprises 14 residues. V shed 1 base and J shed 2 bases, with 10 bases lying between them. Germline V gene sequence: CDR1 SGHDT, CDR2 YYEEEE. CDR3 in amino acids: CASSLQGVTYEQYF. CDR3 in DNA: TGTGCCAGCAGCTTGCAGGGTGTTACCTACGAGCAGTACTTC.

The chain is built from TRBV5-4 and TRBJ1-2; 9 bases map to TRBD1. The CDR3 totals 15 residues. After removal of 5 bases from V and 7 bases from J, the junction contained 12 bases not matched to a gene. The germline gives CDR1 SGHNT, CDR2 YYREEE (reference sequence). The CDR3 region is CASSSQTGGVRGYTF. CDR3 in DNA: TGTGCCAGCAGTTCCCAAACAGGGGGCGTCCGTGGCTACACCTTC.

The chain carries TRBV11-3 and TRBJ2-7, with 8 nucleotides matching TRBD2. With 5 bases clipped from V and 5 bases from J, the junction kept 11 bases outside the gene matches. The CDR3 consists of 15 residues. From germline, CDR1 is SGHNT and CDR2 YENEEA. The CDR3 reads CASSLGGGWSDEQYF. Here the CDR3 DNA reads TGTGCCAGCAGCCTCGGGGGGGGCTGGAGCGACGAGCAGTACTTC. Variable domain in full (rest from reference TRBV11-3 and TRBJ2-7): EAGVVQSPRYKIIEKKQPVAFWCNPISGHNTLYWYLQNLGQGPELLIRYENEEAVDDSQLPKDRFSAERLKGVDSTLKIQPAELGDSAVYLCASSLGGGWSDEQYFGPGTRLTVT.

The rearrangement joins TRBV7-2 to TRBJ2-5; weak D call: TRBD1 (6 bases). The V end was cut by 6 bases, the J end by 4 bases, with 12 bases between. CDR1 SGHTA and CDR2 FQGNSA come from the germline V gene. CDR3 length: 13 residues. As DNA, the CDR3 is TGTGCCAGCAGTCCCACAGGGTTAGAGACCCAGTACTTC. The encoded protein is CASSPTGLETQYF.

This chain links TRBV12-3 or TRBV12-4 with TRBJ1-1; D is ambiguous. Trimming left V 3 bases short and J 3 bases short, with 8 bases between. This CDR3 region has 13 residues. For the CDR3, the DNA is TGTGCCAGCAGTTTGGGCGTGTACACTGAAGCTTTCTTT. Amino acids: CASSLGVYTEAFF.

This sequence joins TRBV30 and TRBJ1-5; D call uncertain. Trimming took 5 bases from V and 2 from J, leaving 7 bases between them. Per the germline V gene, CDR1 is GTSNPN and CDR2 is SVGIG (reference sequence). This CDR3 region has 12 residues. The CDR3 nucleotides read TGTGCCTGGGGACGGGGCAATCAGCCCCAGCATTTT. Protein sequence: CAWGRGNQPQHF.

V usage is TRBV20-1 and J usage is TRBJ2-5; 11 positions match TRBD2. Trimming took 5 bases from V and 5 from J; bases not matched to a gene: 10. The germline CDR1 and CDR2 sequences are DFQATT and SNEGSKA (reference sequence). The CDR3 is made up of 15 amino acids. The CDR3 loop is CSARLTSGSRETQYF. CDR3 nucleotides: TGCAGTGCTCGCTTAACTAGCGGGAGCCGGGAGACCCAGTACTTC.

This clonotype was seen just once. V usage is TRBV7-2 and J usage is TRBJ2-2; no clear D. CDR3 length: 14 amino acids. The germline gives CDR1 SGHTA, CDR2 FQGNSA. V lost 5 bases to trimming and J lost 6 bases, with 13 bases between them. The CDR3 bases are TGTGCCAGCAGCGTTGCAAAGGAGCCCGGGGAGCTGTTTTTT. As protein: CASSVAKEPGELFF.

This sequence joins TRBV28 and TRBJ1-1; D is undetermined. The germline V and J ends were trimmed by 2 bases and 0 bases, with 7 bases remaining between them. Germline assignment: CDR1 MDHEN and CDR2 SYDVKM. The CDR3 is made up of 14 amino acids. The CDR3 coding sequence is TGTGCCAGCAGTTTAGGGCAGCTGAACACTGAAGCTTTCTTT. Its protein is CASSLGQLNTEAFF.

This clonotype was observed once. The chain is built from TRBV12-3 or TRBV12-4 and TRBJ2-5; D is perhaps TRBD1 (5 bases). The V end was cut by 6 bases, the J end by 5 bases, with 13 bases between. The CDR3 extends over 13 amino acids. Here the CDR3 DNA reads TGTGCCAGCAGCCCGAACCCAGGGGAGACCCAGTACTTC. Translation gives CASSPNPGETQYF.

The genes are TRBV2 and TRBJ2-7; D gene ambiguous. This CDR3 region has 13 residues. V was cut by 7 bases and J by 4 bases, with 14 bases left in between. Germline loops: CDR1 SNHLY, CDR2 FYNNEI. Here the CDR3 reads CASNRVASYEQYF. The CDR3 region has the DNA TGTGCCAGCAATCGGGTAGCTTCTTACGAGCAGTACTTC.

This sequence joins TRBV5-8 and TRBJ2-3; D gene uncertain. The germline V and J ends were trimmed by 5 bases and 14 bases, with 12 bases remaining between them. The length of the CDR3 is 10 residues. CDR1 is SGHTS, CDR2 YDEGEE, per germline. CDR3 residues: CASRYTRSYF. In DNA form, the CDR3 reads TGTGCCAGCAGATATACCCGTTCGTATTTT.

The V call is TRBV9, the J call TRBJ1-1; D remains ambiguous. The CDR3 runs to 15 residues. Germline lookup yields CDR1 SGDLS and CDR2 YYNGEE. Trimming stripped 3 bases from V and 2 bases from J, with 14 bases between. The CDR3 is CASSARSPINTEAFF. The CDR3 coding sequence is TGTGCCAGCAGCGCGCGCTCACCAATTAACACTGAAGCTTTCTTT.

This chain joins TRBV9 and TRBJ2-5; TRBD2 matches 11 bases. The length of the CDR3 is 15 residues. V gave up 0 bases and J gave up 6 bases; unmatched junction bases: 4. CDR1 and CDR2 (germline): SGDLS, YYNGEE. DNA of the CDR3: TGTGCCAGCAGCGTAGGCACTAGCGGGAGCAAGACCCAGTACTTC. It is translated as CASSVGTSGSKTQYF.

The count of this clonotype is one. The rearrangement joins TRBV3-1 to TRBJ1-1; D not certain. Germline CDR1 LGHDT, CDR2 YNNKEL (reference sequence). The CDR3 totals 12 residues. Trimming left V 3 bases short and J 3 bases short, with 5 bases between. CDR3: CASSHGDTEAFF. The CDR3 DNA reads as TGTGCCAGCAGCCACGGTGACACTGAAGCTTTCTTT.

The chain recombines TRBV29-1 with TRBJ1-2; 8 bases are a match to TRBD1. Germline V lookup: CDR1 SQVTM, CDR2 ANQGSEA. Trimming cost V 6 bases and J 6 bases; bases outside gene matches: 6. This CDR3 comprises 12 residues. The CDR3 spells CSVKTGVDGYTF. The CDR3 DNA follows: TGCAGCGTGAAGACAGGGGTGGATGGCTACACCTTC.

The V and J genes are TRBV5-1 and TRBJ2-1; D uncertain. V dropped 4 bases and J dropped 8 bases, with 13 bases sitting between them. Per the germline V gene, CDR1 is SGHRS and CDR2 is YFSETQ. CDR3 length equals 13 residues. CDR3 sequence reads: CASSPSGLHEQFF. The CDR3 region has the DNA TGCGCCAGCAGCCCCTCTGGGCTTCATGAGCAGTTCTTC.

The V call is TRBV9, the J call TRBJ2-6; TRBD1 might be the D (5 bases). The CDR3 is 15 amino acids. Germline CDR1 reads SGDLS; CDR2 reads YYNGEE. Trimming took off 0 bases at V and 1 base at J, with 5 bases between the two ends. CDR3 protein: CASSVEGSGANVLTF. The CDR3 nucleotides are TGTGCCAGCAGCGTAGAGGGGTCTGGGGCCAACGTCCTGACTTTC.

The chain links TRBV6-2 or TRBV6-3 to TRBJ2-5; D is unresolved. Trimming stripped 6 bases from V and 0 bases from J, with 14 bases between. CDR3 length: 15 amino acids. CDR1 MNHEY and CDR2 SVGEGT come from the germline V gene. For the CDR3, the DNA is TGTGCCAGCAGCCGGGCGCAAGTTAACCAAGAGACCCAGTACTTC. The encoded protein is CASSRAQVNQETQYF.

The genes are TRBV30 and TRBJ2-7; 7 bases map to TRBD2. This CDR3 contains 14 residues. Germline V lookup: CDR1 GTSNPN, CDR2 SVGIG (reference sequence). J lost 1 base, V lost 2 bases, and 5 bases had no gene match. As DNA, the CDR3 is TGTGCCTGGAGTAGGGAGGGTGTATCCTACGAGCAGTACTTC. Translated, it gives CAWSREGVSYEQYF.

This clonotype was seen only once. The chain combines TRBV29-1 with TRBJ2-7; maybe TRBD1 (5 bases). The germline gives CDR1 SQVTM, CDR2 ANQGSEA. CDR3 length equals 14 residues. Trimming took off 4 bases at V and 5 bases at J, with 18 bases between the two ends. The CDR3 DNA reads as TGCAGCGTTGGCGCAGGGCCCCGGGTGGACGAGCAGTACTTC. This gives the protein CSVGAGPRVDEQYF.

A word on this clonotype: The junction departs from the called germline gene at one end, perhaps through a read error. This rearrangement joins TRBV2 to TRBJ1-1, with D tentatively TRBD1 (5 bases). In germline, CDR1 is SNHLY, CDR2 FYNNEI. The CDR3 is 13 amino acids. CDR3 in DNA: TGTGCCAGCAGCCAAAATGTCTTGACAGAACGTGTCTTT. This codes for CASSQNVLTERVF.